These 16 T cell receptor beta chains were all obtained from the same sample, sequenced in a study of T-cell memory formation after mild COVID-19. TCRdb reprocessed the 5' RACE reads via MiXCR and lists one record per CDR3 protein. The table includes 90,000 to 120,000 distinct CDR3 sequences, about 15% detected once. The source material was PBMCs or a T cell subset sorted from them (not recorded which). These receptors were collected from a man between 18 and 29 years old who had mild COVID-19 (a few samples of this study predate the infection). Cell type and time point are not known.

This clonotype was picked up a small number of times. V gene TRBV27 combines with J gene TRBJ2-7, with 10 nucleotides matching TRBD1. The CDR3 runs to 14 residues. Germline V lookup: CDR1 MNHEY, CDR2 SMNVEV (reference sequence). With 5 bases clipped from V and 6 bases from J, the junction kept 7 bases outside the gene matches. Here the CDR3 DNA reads TGTGCCAGCAGTATTCGGACAGGGGGAACCGAGCAGTACTTC. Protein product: CASSIRTGGTEQYF.

CDR3: CASSNRGGRETQYF. The CDR3 nucleotides are TGTGCCAGCAGCAACCGGGGGGGTCGGGAGACCCAGTACTTC. The chain employs TRBV27 and TRBJ2-5; 8 bases are shared with TRBD2. Germline trimming cut 6 bases from V and 5 bases from J; bases unmatched to any gene: 8. Germline assignment: CDR1 MNHEY and CDR2 SMNVEV (reference sequence). The CDR3 consists of 14 residues.

The CDR3 is CASSPLTSENTGELFF. Here the CDR3 DNA reads TGCGCCAGCAGCCCCCTAACTAGCGAGAACACCGGGGAGCTGTTTTTT. The rearrangement links TRBV4-3 to TRBJ2-2, with TRBD2 identical over 7 bases. CDR1 is LGHNA, CDR2 YSLEER, per germline. J lost 1 base, V lost 4 bases, and 6 bases had no gene match. This CDR3 has 16 amino acids.

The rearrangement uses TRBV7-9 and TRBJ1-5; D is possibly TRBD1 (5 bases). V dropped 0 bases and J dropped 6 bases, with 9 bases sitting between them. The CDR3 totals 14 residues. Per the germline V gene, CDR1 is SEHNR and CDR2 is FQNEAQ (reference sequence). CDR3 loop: CASSLAPGGQPQHF. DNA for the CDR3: TGTGCCAGCAGCTTAGCCCCCGGGGGTCAGCCCCAGCATTTT.

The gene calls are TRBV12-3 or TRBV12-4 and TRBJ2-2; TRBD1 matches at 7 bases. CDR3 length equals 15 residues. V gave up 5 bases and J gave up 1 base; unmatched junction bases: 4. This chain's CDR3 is CASSLRDRNTGELFF. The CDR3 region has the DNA TGTGCCAGCAGTCTCCGGGACAGGAACACCGGGGAGCTGTTTTTT.

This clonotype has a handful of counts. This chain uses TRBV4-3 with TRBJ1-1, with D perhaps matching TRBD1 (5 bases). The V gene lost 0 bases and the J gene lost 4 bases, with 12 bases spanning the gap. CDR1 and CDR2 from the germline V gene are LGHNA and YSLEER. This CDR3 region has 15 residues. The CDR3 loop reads CASSQDLVGVTEAFF. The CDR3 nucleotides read TGCGCCAGCAGCCAAGATCTTGTGGGGGTCACTGAAGCTTTCTTT.

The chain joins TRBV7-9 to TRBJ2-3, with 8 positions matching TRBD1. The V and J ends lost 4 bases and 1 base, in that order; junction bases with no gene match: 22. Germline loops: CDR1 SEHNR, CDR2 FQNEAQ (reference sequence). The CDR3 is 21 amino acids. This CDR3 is CASSSMGYRDRPEGGTDTQYF. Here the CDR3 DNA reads TGTGCCAGCAGCTCGATGGGTTACCGGGACAGGCCCGAGGGAGGCACAGATACGCAGTATTTT.

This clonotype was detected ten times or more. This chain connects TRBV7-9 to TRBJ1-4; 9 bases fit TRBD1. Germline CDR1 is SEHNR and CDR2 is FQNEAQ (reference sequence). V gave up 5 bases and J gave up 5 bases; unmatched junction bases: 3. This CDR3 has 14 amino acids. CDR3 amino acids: CASSPGQGNEKLFF. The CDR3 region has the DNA TGTGCCAGCAGCCCGGGACAGGGCAATGAAAAACTGTTTTTT.

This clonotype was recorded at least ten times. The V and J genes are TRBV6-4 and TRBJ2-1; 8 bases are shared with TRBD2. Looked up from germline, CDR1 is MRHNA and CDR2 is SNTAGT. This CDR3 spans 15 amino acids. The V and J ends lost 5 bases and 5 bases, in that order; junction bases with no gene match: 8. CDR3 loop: CASSPFGGANNEQFF. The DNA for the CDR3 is TGTGCCAGCAGTCCCTTCGGGGGGGCTAACAATGAGCAGTTCTTC.

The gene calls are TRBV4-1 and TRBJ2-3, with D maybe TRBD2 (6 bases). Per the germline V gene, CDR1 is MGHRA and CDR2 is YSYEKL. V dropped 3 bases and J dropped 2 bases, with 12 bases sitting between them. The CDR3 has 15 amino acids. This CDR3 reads CASSQQRGNTDTQYF. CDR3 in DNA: TGCGCCAGCAGCCAGCAACGGGGGAACACAGATACGCAGTATTTT.

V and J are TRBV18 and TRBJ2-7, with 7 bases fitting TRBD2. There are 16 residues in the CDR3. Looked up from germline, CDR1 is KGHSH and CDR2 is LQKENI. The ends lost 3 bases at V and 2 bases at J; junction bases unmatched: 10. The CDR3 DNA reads TGTGCCAGCTCACCCCTCTGGCGGGGGAGTACCTACGAGCAGTACTTC. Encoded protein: CASSPLWRGSTYEQYF.

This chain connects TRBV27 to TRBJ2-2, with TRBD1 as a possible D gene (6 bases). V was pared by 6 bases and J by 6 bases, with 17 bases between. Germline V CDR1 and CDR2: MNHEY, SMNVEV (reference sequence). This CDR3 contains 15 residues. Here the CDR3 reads CASRGFTGKAGELFF. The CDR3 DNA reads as TGTGCCAGCAGGGGTTTCACAGGGAAGGCCGGGGAGCTGTTTTTT.

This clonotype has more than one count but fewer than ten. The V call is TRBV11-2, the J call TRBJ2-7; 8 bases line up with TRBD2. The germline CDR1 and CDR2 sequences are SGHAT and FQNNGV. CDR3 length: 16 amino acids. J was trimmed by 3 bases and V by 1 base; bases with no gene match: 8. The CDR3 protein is CASSLGDGLARYEQYF. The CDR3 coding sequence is TGTGCCAGCAGCTTAGGGGACGGACTAGCCCGCTACGAGCAGTACTTC.

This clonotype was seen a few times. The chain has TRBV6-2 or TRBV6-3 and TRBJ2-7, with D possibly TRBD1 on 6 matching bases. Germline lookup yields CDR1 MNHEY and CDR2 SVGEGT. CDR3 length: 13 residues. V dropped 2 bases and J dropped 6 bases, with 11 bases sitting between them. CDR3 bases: TGTGCCAGCAGTTACGTCACAGGGTCCGAGCAGTACGTC. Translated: CASSYVTGSEQYV.

The CDR3 sequence: CASSLRGDGSKTDTQYF. DNA for the CDR3: TGTGCCAGCAGCTTAAGAGGGGATGGGAGTAAGACAGATACGCAGTATTTT. V gene TRBV11-2 combines with J gene TRBJ2-3; TRBD1 or TRBD2 may be the D gene (5 bases each). The V end was cut by 2 bases, the J end by 3 bases, with 18 bases between. Germline V gene sequence: CDR1 SGHAT, CDR2 FQNNGV. The CDR3 runs 17 residues.

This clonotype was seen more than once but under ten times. The CDR3 reads CASSMGLRTEAFF. The CDR3 nucleotides are TGTGCCAGCAGTATGGGACTTAGGACTGAAGCTTTCTTT. The J gene is TRBJ1-1, the V gene TRBV6-5, with D tentatively TRBD1 (5 bases). From germline, CDR1 is MNHEY and CDR2 SVGAGI. The germline V and J ends were trimmed by 5 bases and 5 bases, with 12 bases remaining between them. The CDR3 is 13 amino acids.